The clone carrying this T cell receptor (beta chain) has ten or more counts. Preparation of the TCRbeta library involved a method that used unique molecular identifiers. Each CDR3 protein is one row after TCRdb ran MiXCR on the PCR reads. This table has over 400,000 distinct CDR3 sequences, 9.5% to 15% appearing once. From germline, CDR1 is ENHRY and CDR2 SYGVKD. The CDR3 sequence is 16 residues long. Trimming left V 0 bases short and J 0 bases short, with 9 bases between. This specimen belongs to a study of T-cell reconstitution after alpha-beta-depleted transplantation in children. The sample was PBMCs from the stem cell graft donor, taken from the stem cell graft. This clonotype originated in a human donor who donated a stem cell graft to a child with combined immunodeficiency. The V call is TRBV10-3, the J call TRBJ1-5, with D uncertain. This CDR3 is CAISESVGYSNQPQHF. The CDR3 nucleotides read TGTGCCATCAGTGAGTCGGTAGGGTATAGCAATCAGCCCCAGCATTTT.